This note documents a single TCR beta chain sequence. As yet, its antigen is unknown. V shed 0 bases and J shed 2 bases, with 12 bases lying between them. The CDR3 has 15 residues. These data are taken from a study of T cell responses to AZD1222 COVID-19 vaccine. Study-wide points: A mostly white British donor set with more females was recruited, and clonal diversity was possibly underestimated. Of spike-specific TCRs, nearly half reportedly target regions left unmutated in variants.

Profiling relied on immunoSEQ multiplex PCR, and the TCRdb table lists in-frame clones only, not all of them. The table shows 100,000 or so clones, with around 84% occurring only once. The chain carries TRBV5-3 and TRBJ2-7, with D possibly being TRBD1 or TRBD2 (5 bases each). Being an ORF, TRBV5-3 has a function that is uncertain. This clonotype was obtained from an adult in good health. Sequencing used peripheral blood, obtained on day 0 of AZD1222 vaccination. The CDR3 here is CARSLGGKDTYEQYF. CDR3 DNA: TGTGCCAGAAGCTTGGGGGGGAAGGATACCTACGAGCAGTACTTC.